The subject of this entry is one TCR beta chain. The data are from a study of blood T cell repertoires in COVID-19. Turning to the study itself: Specimens from acute and convalescent COVID-19 originated in the United States, Italy and Spain. Nucleic acid was either cDNA or gDNA, and it came from T cells, B-cell-depleted T cells, or PBMCs.

In germline, CDR1 is SGHTA, CDR2 FQGNSA. Trimming pared 2 bases from V and 1 base from J, leaving 8 bases between. The CDR3 totals 15 residues. Original data processing: Estimates of nucleated cell counts were drawn from the amplification of reference gene primers. This table comes from immunoSEQ multiplex PCR, and its TCRdb copy is limited to in-frame clones, with some not included. Clonal size and the V and J genes are those of that table, whereas D and trimming came from the DNA. The table records 190,000 or so clones, 70% to 85% of them present only once. The sequence derives from a human donor with acute or convalescent COVID-19. The donor label of this sample is uncertain. J is TRBJ2-2 and V is TRBV7-2, with a tentative D call TRBD2 (6 bases). The sequenced material came from peripheral blood. CDR3 sequence reads: CASSLFGGNTGELFF. In DNA form, the CDR3 reads TGTGCCAGCAGCTTATTCGGGGGGAACACCGGGGAGCTGTTTTTT.